Each of the 10 T cell receptor beta chains below was sequenced from the same sample in a study of blood T cell repertoires in COVID-19. Assay used: immunoSEQ multiplex PCR; TCRdb lists only in-frame clones, some missing. The repertoire holds fewer than 500,000 clones, with approximately 80% as singletons. The material sequenced was peripheral blood. The receptors were sampled from a human donor with acute or convalescent COVID-19. The donor label of this sample is uncertain.

This chain links TRBV7-9 with TRBJ2-2; D possibly corresponds to TRBD1 (5 bases). The CDR3 has 14 amino acids. Trimming left V 1 base short and J 6 bases short, with 9 bases between. The germline gives CDR1 SEHNR, CDR2 FQNEAQ (reference sequence). CDR3 coding DNA: TGTGCCAGCAGCTTAGGGGGCAGTCCCGGGGAGCTGTTTTTT. Its translation: CASSLGGSPGELFF.

This clone was seen more than once but under ten times. An end of the junction differs from the germline gene, which may be a read error. Here the CDR3 reads CASSEAAQGLYGQYF. The CDR3 DNA is TGTGCCAGCAGTGAAGCCGCCCAGGGACTGTACGGGCAGTACTTC. The V and J genes are TRBV6-1 and TRBJ2-7; D is possibly TRBD2 (6 bases). The CDR3 has 15 residues. The germline CDR1 and CDR2 sequences are MNHNS and SASEGT.

The chain uses TRBV5-1 and TRBJ2-7, with 8 positions matching TRBD1. J lost 5 bases, V lost 4 bases, and 2 bases had no gene match. Per germline, CDR1 SGHRS and CDR2 YFSETQ. This CDR3 comprises 12 residues. The CDR3 DNA reads as TGCGCCAGCAGCCTGACAGGGGACGAGCAGTACTTC. As protein: CASSLTGDEQYF.

For the CDR3, the DNA is TGTGCCAGCAGCGTTCGGGAGGCCCGGGGAGAAGCTTTCTTT. This codes for CASSVREARGEAFF. The chain links TRBV2 to TRBJ1-1, with D unresolved. CDR1 is SNHLY and CDR2 is FYNNEI in the germline V gene. Trimming took off 6 bases at V and 8 bases at J, with 19 bases between the two ends. The CDR3 consists of 14 residues.

This rearrangement joins TRBV6-1 to TRBJ1-1; D perhaps matches TRBD1 (6 bases). V was shortened by 3 bases and J by 4 bases, with 9 bases between the two germline ends. The CDR3 contains 13 residues. Germline V CDR1 and CDR2: MNHNS, SASEGT. CDR3 sequence reads: CASSESGVTEAFF. The CDR3 nucleotides are TGTGCCAGCAGTGAGTCAGGGGTCACTGAAGCTTTCTTT.

The chain couples TRBV6-5 to TRBJ1-6, with D possibly TRBD1 on 5 matching bases. The CDR3 is 15 residues long. Germline V gives CDR1 MNHEY, CDR2 SVGAGI. V lost 7 bases and J 5 bases, leaving 15 bases between the germline ends. This CDR3 reads CASMRVGGNNSPLHF. The CDR3 coding sequence is TGTGCCAGCATGAGGGTGGGGGGGAATAATTCACCCCTCCACTTT.

The rearrangement joins TRBV18 to TRBJ1-4, with no clear D. This CDR3 comprises 17 residues. Trimming removed 3 bases at V and 2 bases at J, with 16 bases between. Germline CDR1 KGHSH, CDR2 LQKENI. As DNA, the CDR3 is TGTGCCAGCTCACCGCGGTCGCCCCGGTCGACTAATGAAAAACTGTTTTTT. Its protein product is CASSPRSPRSTNEKLFF.

As regards this clone: Other nucleotide sequences from this sample produce the same CDR3. V is TRBV5-6 and J is TRBJ1-1, with D possibly matching TRBD1 (6 bases). The CDR3 is 14 residues long. The germline V gene has CDR1 SGHDT and CDR2 YYEEEE. V was pared by 1 base and J by 4 bases, with 11 bases between. In DNA form, the CDR3 reads TGTGCCAGCAGCTTGCAGGGAGGGGGCACTGAAGCTTTCTTT. Its protein is CASSLQGGGTEAFF.

In its sample, this clone was seen once. This CDR3 reads CSASQGLKRSNEQFF. The CDR3, as DNA: TGCAGTGCTAGTCAGGGACTAAAGCGGTCCAATGAGCAGTTCTTC. The genes are TRBV20-1 and TRBJ2-1, with 7 bases fitting TRBD2. This CDR3 spans 15 amino acids. J lost 6 bases, V lost 3 bases, and 11 bases had no gene match. Germline-derived CDR1 and CDR2 are DFQATT and SNEGSKA (reference sequence).

V usage is TRBV6-6 and J usage is TRBJ2-2, with 9 bases fitting TRBD2. CDR1 is MNHNY and CDR2 is SVGAGI in the germline V gene (reference sequence). V gave up 0 bases and J gave up 7 bases; unmatched junction bases: 6. The CDR3 contains 16 residues. CDR3 sequence: CASSYSAAGGGGELFF. The DNA for the CDR3 is TGTGCCAGCAGTTACTCCGCCGCGGGGGGGGGCGGGGAGCTGTTTTTT.